Sequencing of this TCR beta chain was carried out in a study of Ad26.COV2.S vaccination and SARS-CoV-2 variants. Method: immunoSEQ multiplex PCR; TCRdb's copy keeps in-frame clones and lacks some. The table has about 480,000 clones, roughly nine tenths seen once. The CDR3 sequence is 19 residues long. V trimming: 3 bases; J trimming: 3 bases; junction bases outside the gene matches: 16. Looked up from germline, CDR1 is LGHDT and CDR2 is YNNKEL (reference sequence). Treatment: 15 to 20 received Ad26.COV2.S at low or high dose, single or two shots; roughly five received placebo; per-sample allocation not given. All samples were drawn on day 63, counting from the first vaccine or placebo injection. In its sample, this clone was seen many times.

This TCR came from a person aged 18-65 years who received the Ad26.COV2.S COVID-19 vaccine or a placebo. The chain carries TRBV3-1 (or the pseudogene TRBV3-2) and TRBJ1-2; 10 bases match TRBD1. This specimen was peripheral blood, taken in a trial of Ad26.COV2.S vaccine versus placebo. The CDR3 spells CASSHTPQTLGTGDYGYTF. The DNA of the CDR3 is TGTGCCAGCAGCCACACACCACAGACTTTGGGGACAGGGGACTATGGCTACACCTTC.